Listed here are 29 T cell receptor beta chains from one sample, sequenced in a study of naive and memory T cell subsets. Both TRBC1 and TRBC2 were covered by a beta constant-region primer of two equimolar oligonucleotides. Ligated cDNA was amplified by four rounds of PCR with nested alpha and beta constant-region primers and SP2. A single record per CDR3 protein comes from TCRdb applying MiXCR to the UMI-ligation and nested PCR reads. The sample lists about 120,000 distinct CDR3 sequences, roughly 36% seen once, with about 1% in the top ten. Sequencing was carried out using central memory CD4+ T cells from blood. The source is a human donor in good health.

V is TRBV3-1 and J is TRBJ2-1; 8 bases agree with TRBD1. Germline V gene sequence: CDR1 LGHDT, CDR2 YNNKEL (reference sequence). The CDR3 totals 16 residues. The junction had 10 bases not matched to a gene; V was cut back by 4 bases and J by 5 bases. The CDR3 DNA reads as TGTGCCAGCAGCCTGATGAGACAGGGGTACCACAATGAGCAGTTCTTC. This gives the protein CASSLMRQGYHNEQFF.

As for this clonotype: Its ends do not fully match the called genes, so a read error is possible. The chain links TRBV29-1 to TRBJ2-4; no clear D gene. Germline V lookup: CDR1 SQVTM, CDR2 ANQGSEA. The CDR3 has 8 amino acids. CDR3 residues: CSVDGGMF. The CDR3, as DNA: TGCAGCGTTGATGGCGGAATGTTT.

This chain links TRBV10-3 with TRBJ1-1, with 11 positions matching TRBD1. In germline, CDR1 is ENHRY, CDR2 SYGVKD. CDR3 length equals 14 residues. V trimming: 8 bases; J trimming: 3 bases; junction bases outside the gene matches: 5. CDR3: CAICGDRGDTEAFF. DNA of the CDR3: TGTGCCATCTGTGGGGACAGGGGGGACACTGAAGCTTTCTTT.

This clonotype was recorded at least ten times. This sequence joins TRBV20-1 and TRBJ2-3; D not certain. The V gene lost 3 bases and the J gene lost 9 bases, with 10 bases spanning the gap. CDR3 size: 11 residues. The germline CDR1 and CDR2 sequences are DFQATT and SNEGSKA (reference sequence). The CDR3: CSARTQSTQYF. The DNA of the CDR3 is TGCAGTGCTAGGACCCAAAGCACGCAGTATTTT.

This clonotype showed up just a few times. The chain employs TRBV6-5 and TRBJ1-5; 10 bases align to TRBD1. The CDR3 is 13 amino acids. The V and J ends lost 5 bases and 6 bases, in that order; junction bases with no gene match: 1. Germline-derived CDR1 and CDR2 are MNHEY and SVGAGI. Here the CDR3 reads CASSGDRGQPQHF. CDR3 DNA sequence: TGTGCCAGCAGTGGGGACAGGGGTCAGCCCCAGCATTTT.

The genes are TRBV28 and TRBJ2-7, with D possibly matching TRBD2 (5 bases). Germline V CDR1 and CDR2: MDHEN, SYDVKM. The CDR3 totals 14 residues. Between the trimmed V and J ends, which lost 5 bases and 2 bases, there was a span of 13 bases. DNA of the CDR3: TGTGCCAGCAGTGTAGTAGCGAGAGCCTACGAGCAGTACTTC. Translation gives CASSVVARAYEQYF.

The CDR3: CASSLRPTQGTRKSYEQYF. DNA of the CDR3: TGTGCCAGCAGCCTTAGGCCGACACAGGGCACCAGAAAGTCCTACGAGCAGTACTTC. The chain combines TRBV7-8 with TRBJ2-7; possibly TRBD1 for D (6 bases). This CDR3 spans 19 amino acids. Trimming cost V 5 bases and J 1 base, with 27 bases left between them. Germline V gene data show CDR1 as SGHVS and CDR2 as FQNEAQ.

This clonotype was counted ten times or more. The rearrangement joins TRBV5-1 to TRBJ2-1, with D tentatively TRBD2 (5 bases). The V gene's germline CDR1 is SGHRS and CDR2 YFSETQ. This CDR3 comprises 16 residues. V lost 3 bases to trimming and J lost 4 bases, with 17 bases between them. The chain's CDR3 is CASSSLALRGYNEQFF. In nucleotides, the CDR3 is TGCGCCAGCAGCTCCCTTGCCCTTCGGGGATACAATGAGCAGTTCTTC.

This clonotype has just a few counts. V and J are TRBV7-6 and TRBJ2-2, with D hard to call. This CDR3 is built from 16 residues. In germline, CDR1 is SGHVS, CDR2 FNYEAQ. The V end lost 5 bases, the J end lost 5 bases, and 18 bases lay between the germline ends. The CDR3 DNA is TGTGCCAGCAGCCCCGCCCTCCGAGTCAAGACCGGGGAGCTGTTTTTT. Protein sequence: CASSPALRVKTGELFF.

V gene TRBV5-1 combines with J gene TRBJ2-3, with 7 bases that match TRBD2. The CDR3 has 15 residues. V lost 7 bases to trimming and J lost 7 bases; unmatched junction nucleotides: 15. Germline V gene data show CDR1 as SGHRS and CDR2 as YFSETQ. The CDR3 loop reads CASRERSGASHTQYF. The CDR3 coding sequence is TGCGCCAGCCGGGAGAGGAGCGGGGCCAGTCATACGCAGTATTTT.

The rearrangement joins TRBV9 to TRBJ1-3, with D maybe TRBD1 (5 bases). This CDR3 comprises 14 residues. Trimming took off 3 bases at V and 0 bases at J, with 7 bases between the two ends. Germline-derived CDR1 and CDR2 are SGDLS and YYNGEE. In DNA form, the CDR3 reads TGTGCCAGCAGCGCTGGGGGCTCTGGAAACACCATATATTTT. This sequence encodes CASSAGGSGNTIYF.

The rearrangement links TRBV11-2 to TRBJ1-2; D is possibly TRBD1 (5 bases). The CDR3 spans 15 residues. CDR1 is SGHAT and CDR2 is FQNNGV in the germline V gene. The V gene lost 1 base and the J gene lost 8 bases, with 17 bases spanning the gap. The chain's CDR3 is CASSLGPGSAGGYTF. DNA for the CDR3: TGTGCCAGCAGCTTAGGCCCAGGTTCAGCAGGGGGCTACACCTTC.

V is TRBV7-2 and J is TRBJ1-5; D remains ambiguous. Germline values: CDR1 SGHTA, CDR2 FQGNSA. The CDR3 has 14 amino acids. V lost 1 base and J lost 3, with 7 bases in between. This CDR3 is CASSLGEPNQPQHF. The CDR3 DNA sequence: TGTGCCAGCAGCTTAGGGGAGCCCAATCAGCCCCAGCATTTT.

The rearrangement joins TRBV5-1 to TRBJ1-1; TRBD1 aligns across 8 bases. Germline loops: CDR1 SGHRS, CDR2 YFSETQ. This CDR3 is built from 12 residues. Losses at the gene ends were 5 bases for V and 8 bases for J; bases not matched to a gene: 5. The CDR3 is CASRHDRGEAFF. In DNA, the CDR3 is TGCGCCAGCAGGCATGACAGGGGAGAAGCTTTCTTT.

This chain uses TRBV30 with TRBJ2-1, with 9 bases that match TRBD2. Germline V gene sequence: CDR1 GTSNPN, CDR2 SVGIG (reference sequence). After removal of 8 bases from V and 7 bases from J, the junction contained 6 bases not matched to a gene. The CDR3 has 12 amino acids. CDR3 DNA: TGTGCCCTTAGCGGGAGAGTGAATGAGCAGTTCTTC. This codes for CALSGRVNEQFF.

J is TRBJ2-7 and V is TRBV4-2; TRBD2 matches at 11 bases. In germline, CDR1 is LGHNA, CDR2 YNFKEQ. Losses at the gene ends were 2 bases for V and 2 bases for J; bases not matched to a gene: 2. The CDR3 runs to 15 residues. The DNA of the CDR3 is TGTGCCAGCAGCCAACCTAGCGGGAGGACCTACGAGCAGTACTTC. It translates to CASSQPSGRTYEQYF.

The chain carries TRBV6-6 and TRBJ2-7, with D unclear. Trimming removed 5 bases from V and 0 bases from J, with 20 bases in between. This CDR3 is built from 17 residues. CDR1 and CDR2 from the germline V gene are MNHNY and SVGAGI (reference sequence). The CDR3 nucleotides are TGTGCCAGCAGTGAGAATAATAGGGCAAGAAGCTCCTACGAGCAGTACTTC. As protein: CASSENNRARSSYEQYF.

The chain combines TRBV7-6 with TRBJ2-2; TRBD1 might be the D (5 bases). In germline, CDR1 is SGHVS, CDR2 FNYEAQ. The germline V and J ends were trimmed by 3 bases and 7 bases, with 15 bases remaining between them. This CDR3 is built from 15 residues. CDR3 coding DNA: TGTGCCAGCAGCTTGGGGCTAGATCATTACGGGGAGCTGTTTTTT. Translation: CASSLGLDHYGELFF.

This clonotype was observed a handful of times. As DNA, the CDR3 is TGTGCCAGCAGTTACTCGGTACTAGCGGGAAGTGAGCAGTTCTTC. Amino acid sequence: CASSYSVLAGSEQFF. This chain uses TRBV6-2 or TRBV6-3 with TRBJ2-1, with TRBD2 matching 10 bases. This CDR3 spans 15 amino acids. Trimming cost V 0 bases and J 9 bases; bases outside gene matches: 5. Germline loops: CDR1 MNHEY, CDR2 SVGEGT.

A few counts support this clonotype. V and J are TRBV18 and TRBJ1-6, with D tentatively TRBD1 (6 bases). Trimming shortened V by 8 bases and J by 5 bases, and 7 bases separated the two germline ends. Germline V lookup: CDR1 KGHSH, CDR2 LQKENI. This CDR3 is built from 12 residues. CDR3 protein: CASRTDNSPLHF. CDR3 bases: TGTGCCAGCAGGACAGATAATTCACCCCTCCACTTT.

The sample holds a few counts of this clonotype. The chain uses TRBV5-1 and TRBJ2-5, with 12 bases identical to TRBD2. J was trimmed by 2 bases and V by 4 bases; bases with no gene match: 12. Looked up from germline, CDR1 is SGHRS and CDR2 is YFSETQ. This CDR3 contains 18 residues. The CDR3 is CASSPGLAGSGRQETQYF. For the CDR3, the DNA is TGCGCCAGCAGCCCGGGACTAGCGGGTTCCGGGCGTCAAGAGACCCAGTACTTC.

The gene calls are TRBV10-3 and TRBJ1-5; D is ambiguous. V gave up 2 bases and J gave up 7 bases, with 15 bases separating them. The length of the CDR3 is 15 residues. Germline CDR1 reads ENHRY; CDR2 reads SYGVKD. CDR3 sequence (DNA): TGTGCCATCAGTGAGGGCCCCACAGATCAACAGCCCCAGCATTTT. Translation gives CAISEGPTDQQPQHF.

A few counts support this clonotype. V usage is TRBV28 and J usage is TRBJ1-2; D uncertain. This CDR3 has 15 residues. The germline V gene encodes CDR1 MDHEN and CDR2 SYDVKM. Trimming took off 5 bases at V and 2 bases at J, with 15 bases between the two ends. The CDR3 nucleotides are TGTGCCAGCAGTCGCCTAGCAGGAAAGAACTATGGCTACACCTTC. Translating gives CASSRLAGKNYGYTF.

This chain connects TRBV24-1 to TRBJ2-3; D is tentatively TRBD1 or TRBD2 (5 bases each). CDR1 KGHDR and CDR2 SFDVKD come from the germline V gene. V lost 5 bases to trimming and J lost 4 bases, with 15 bases between them. The CDR3 sequence is 15 residues long. Here the CDR3 DNA reads TGTGCCACCAGTGCCCTGTGGGGGAACGCAGATACGCAGTATTTT. Amino acid sequence: CATSALWGNADTQYF.

The chain has TRBV29-1 and TRBJ2-5; D call uncertain. The CDR3 runs to 13 residues. Trimming removed 2 bases from V and 5 bases from J, with 12 bases in between. CDR1 SQVTM and CDR2 ANQGSEA come from the germline V gene. The CDR3 region is CSVESGSGETQYF. The CDR3 DNA follows: TGCAGCGTTGAATCAGGCAGTGGGGAGACCCAGTACTTC.

The genes are TRBV27 and TRBJ2-1, with TRBD2 matching 15 bases. After removal of 2 bases from V and 9 bases from J, the junction contained 8 bases not matched to a gene. Germline values: CDR1 MNHEY, CDR2 SMNVEV (reference sequence). The CDR3 runs 17 residues. Written as DNA, the CDR3 is TGTGCCAGCAGTTTAATTGGGACTAGCGGGAGGTTTAGTGAGCAGTTCTTC. Its translation: CASSLIGTSGRFSEQFF.

The chain employs TRBV3-1 and TRBJ2-1; D gene ambiguous. This CDR3 has 13 amino acids. With 0 bases removed from V and 10 bases from J, the gap between germline ends came to 10 bases. The germline gives CDR1 LGHDT, CDR2 YNNKEL (reference sequence). DNA of the CDR3: TGTGCCAGCAGCCAAGATCGGAGTCGGGAGCAGTTCTTC. Encoded protein: CASSQDRSREQFF.

The chain links TRBV15 to TRBJ2-3; D ambiguous. This CDR3 comprises 13 residues. The germline CDR1 and CDR2 sequences are LNHNV and YYDKDF (reference sequence). The germline V and J ends were trimmed by 0 bases and 8 bases, with 9 bases remaining between them. This CDR3 is CATSRDEAITQYF. In nucleotides, the CDR3 is TGTGCCACCAGCAGAGATGAAGCAATTACGCAGTATTTT.

This clonotype has ten or more counts. The chain has TRBV5-1 and TRBJ2-5; 11 bases fit TRBD1. The CDR3 covers 16 residues. In germline, CDR1 is SGHRS, CDR2 YFSETQ. With 4 bases clipped from V and 0 bases from J, the junction kept 5 bases outside the gene matches. The CDR3 protein is CASSGGTGGYQETQYF. CDR3 in DNA: TGCGCCAGCAGCGGAGGGACAGGGGGGTACCAAGAGACCCAGTACTTC.